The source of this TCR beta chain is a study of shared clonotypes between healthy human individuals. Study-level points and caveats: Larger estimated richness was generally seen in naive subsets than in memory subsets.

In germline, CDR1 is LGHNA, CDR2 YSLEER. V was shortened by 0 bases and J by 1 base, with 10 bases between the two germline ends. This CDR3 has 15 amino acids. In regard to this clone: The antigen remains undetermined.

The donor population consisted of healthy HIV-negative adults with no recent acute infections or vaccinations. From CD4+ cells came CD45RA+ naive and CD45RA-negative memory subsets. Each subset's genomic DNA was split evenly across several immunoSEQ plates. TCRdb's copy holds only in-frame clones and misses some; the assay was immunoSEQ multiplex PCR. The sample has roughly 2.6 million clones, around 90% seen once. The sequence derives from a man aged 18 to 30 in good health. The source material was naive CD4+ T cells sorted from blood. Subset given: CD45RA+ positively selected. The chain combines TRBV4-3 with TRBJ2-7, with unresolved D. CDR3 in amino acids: CASSQEVADSYEQYF. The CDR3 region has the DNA TGCGCCAGCAGCCAAGAGGTTGCGGATTCCTACGAGCAGTACTTC.